This entry features one TCR beta chain sequence. Using immunoSEQ multiplex PCR, the repertoire was profiled, and TCRdb retains in-frame clones only, with some absent. This table holds about 74,000 clones, approximately 80% found once. The data originate from a study of technical replicates of blood from a handful of donors. Trimming removed 1 base from V and 0 bases from J, with 7 bases in between. The CDR3 runs 15 residues. Germline V gives CDR1 SGHTA, CDR2 FQGNSA. Sequenced input: PBMCs. The origin of this receptor is a human donor in good health. Some clones in this sample may be carry-over from other donors' samples. This chain connects TRBV7-2 to TRBJ1-5; D unclear. This CDR3 is CASSLVAVSNQPQHF. Here the CDR3 DNA reads TGTGCCAGCAGCTTAGTTGCGGTTAGCAATCAGCCCCAGCATTTT.